This TCR beta chain was recovered during a study of shared clonotypes between healthy human individuals. Whole-study results and caveats: Sorted-subset sequencing, rarefaction showed, was incomplete despite large depth.

Details on this clone: Its antigen is currently unknown. The sample holds other DNA sequences that translate to the same CDR3.

The assay was run at deep level. As originally analysed: With immunoSEQ giving junction-only sequences and no quality scores, filtering differed. The protocol was immunoSEQ multiplex PCR, while the TCRdb copy is restricted to in-frame clones and leaves out a portion. The V and J calls and clone size were taken over from that table, and D and trimming were inferred from the DNA. The data show 2.5 million or so clones, more than 90% seen once. Per the germline V gene, CDR1 is SEHNR and CDR2 is FQNEAQ (reference sequence). V was clipped by 1 base and J by 5 bases, with 11 bases between them. The CDR3 consists of 14 residues.

The chain is built from TRBV7-9 and TRBJ1-1, with D possibly matching TRBD1 (5 bases). The origin of this receptor is a man aged 18 to 29 in good health. The specimen sequenced was naive CD4+ T cells sorted from blood. Stated subset: CD45RA+ positively selected. Written as DNA, the CDR3 is TGTGCCAGCAGCTTAGGGCAGGGTGAGACTGAAGCTTTCTTT. It yields the protein CASSLGQGETEAFF.